This record concerns one T cell receptor (beta chain) sequence. Its recognized antigen is unknown. Base qualities are not recorded, but no much larger clone differs from it by a single base. TCRbeta CDR3 regions were sequenced with the immunoSEQ Assay. After extraction, genomic DNA underwent amplification by bias-controlled multiplex PCR, followed by high-throughput sequencing. The published analysis was carried out like this. To quantify the absolute abundance of each unique TCRbeta CDR3 region, sequences were collapsed and filtered. T cell fraction was estimated by normalizing TCRbeta template counts to usable DNA, which was measured by amplifying reference genes present in all nucleated cells. Repertoire TCRs were annotated as SARS-CoV-2-specific when V gene, CDR3 amino acid sequence and J gene were exactly matched to a known reactive TCR set. The reference SARS-CoV-2 TCR set came from MIRA and was filtered for enrichment in COVID-19-positive ImmuneCODE repertoires, removing public or cross-reactive TCRs. Drawing on the MIRA antigens, annotated TCRs were analysed further at the level of specific ORF or position within ORF. Breadth was defined as the number of annotated unique rearrangements divided by the total number of unique productive rearrangements, and depth was defined as the summed frequency of the annotated unique rearrangements. Group comparisons of TCR breadth used two-sided Wilcoxon rank-sum tests. Sourced from immuneACCESS, this table was stored by TCRdb with only in-frame sequences that have V and J called. A share of the clones is absent; for the studies checked, an unresolved V gene accounts for under half, and the remainder has no known explanation. Clone size and V and J calls were adopted from that table, with D and trimming inferred from the DNA. The sample yields around 320,000 clones; just under 85% were counted once. Of the sample, 2% to 2.5% is held by the ten largest clones.

The treatment or condition tag for this specimen amounts to: around 19 received Ad26.COV2.S at low or high dose, single or two shots; about 5 received placebo; per-sample allocation not given. For vaccine and placebo recipients, the sequenced repertoires came from samples collected on day 63 after the first injection. Cohort 1b enrolled around 23 adults aged 18-55 years at a single site in Boston, USA, between 29 July and 7 August 2020. Ad26.COV2.S was a replication-incompetent adenovirus type 26 vector expressing a prefusion-stabilized SARS-CoV-2 spike protein from the original Wuhan strain. The CDR3, from cysteine to phenylalanine, totals 13 residues. Here the CDR3 DNA is all that survives: 39 bases in frame from base 1. Taken from the germline V gene, the CDR1 and CDR2 loops are MDHEN and SYDVKM. Trimming costs V 7 bases and J 8 bases, and their ends lie 17 bases apart. The data originate from a study of Ad26.COV2.S vaccination and SARS-CoV-2 variants (dated by TCRdb to 2020 to 2022). Regarding the complete study: Donors in the vaccine arm were drawn from COV1001, a multicentre, randomized, double-blind, placebo-controlled phase I-IIa trial testing Ad26.COV2.S in healthy adults. Ad26.COV2.S was administered intramuscularly at 5 x 10^10 or 1 x 10^11 viral particles, either as a single shot or as two shots given 56 days apart. Sequencing of the TCRbeta repertoire served to evaluate the specificity and breadth of SARS-CoV-2-reactive T cell receptors following Ad26.COV2.S vaccination. The TCR-sequenced set comprised approximately 30 samples: around 20 Ad26.COV2.S vaccine recipients, 5 placebo recipients and 8 SARS-CoV-2 convalescent individuals. Trial participants were randomized into five groups of five: low-dose or high-dose Ad26.COV2.S given once or twice, or placebo on both occasions. Investigators did not know the trial group allocation while performing experiments and assessing outcomes. Here is what the overall study found, with its caveats: The study was not powered to compare responses between vaccine doses or regimens. The authors noted that total T cell responses may have been underestimated by the TCR breadth and depth analyses. Substantial breadth of spike-specific CD8+ and CD4+ T cell responses was reported after vaccination. Non-spike TCR breadth was comparable between vaccine and placebo recipients, consistent with the vaccine containing only spike. Higher spike-specific TCR breadth was observed in Ad26.COV2.S recipients than in placebo recipients (P = 0.0014).

The sample was peripheral blood, taken in a trial of Ad26.COV2.S vaccine versus placebo. Recombination linked TRBV28 to TRBJ1-2; TRBD1 is perhaps the D gene, given 5 matching bases. The clonotype was recovered from a person between 18 and 59 years old who received the Ad26.COV2.S COVID-19 vaccine or a placebo. CDR3 region: CASMSSGLIGYTF. The DNA sequence is TGTGCCAGCATGTCGTCGGGGCTCATAGGCTACACCTTC.